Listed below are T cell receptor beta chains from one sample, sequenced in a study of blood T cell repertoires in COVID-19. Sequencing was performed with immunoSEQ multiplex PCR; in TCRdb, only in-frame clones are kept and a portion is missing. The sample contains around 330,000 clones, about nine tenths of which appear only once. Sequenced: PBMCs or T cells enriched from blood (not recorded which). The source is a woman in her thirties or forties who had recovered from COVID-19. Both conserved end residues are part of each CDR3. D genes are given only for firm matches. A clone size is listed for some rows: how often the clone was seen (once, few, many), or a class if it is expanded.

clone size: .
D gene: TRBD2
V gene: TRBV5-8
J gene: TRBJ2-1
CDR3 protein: CASSLVRLARTYNEQFF
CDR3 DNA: TGTGCCAGCAGCTTGGTAAGACTAGCGAGAACCTACAATGAGCAGTTCTTC

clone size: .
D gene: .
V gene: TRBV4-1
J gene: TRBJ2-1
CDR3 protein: CASSQGPGSSYNEQFF
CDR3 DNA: TGCGCCAGCAGCCAAGGCCCGGGGTCCTCCTACAATGAGCAGTTCTTC

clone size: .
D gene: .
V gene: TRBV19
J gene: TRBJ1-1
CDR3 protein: CASRSISQGSTEAFF
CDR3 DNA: TGTGCCAGCCGTTCGATCTCACAGGGTTCCACTGAAGCTTTCTTT

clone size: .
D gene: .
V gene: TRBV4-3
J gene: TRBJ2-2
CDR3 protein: CASGTVNTGELFF
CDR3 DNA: TGCGCCAGCGGAACAGTGAACACCGGGGAGCTGTTTTTT

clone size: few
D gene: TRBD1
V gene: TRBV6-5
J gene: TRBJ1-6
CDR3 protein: CASSHNRGDNSPLHF
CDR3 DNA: TGTGCCAGCAGTCACAACAGGGGAGATAATTCACCCCTCCACTTT

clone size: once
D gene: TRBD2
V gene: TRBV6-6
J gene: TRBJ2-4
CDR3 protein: CASSPLASGRALGKNIQYF
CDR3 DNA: TGTGCCAGCAGTCCCCTAGCTAGCGGGAGAGCTTTGGGCAAAAACATTCAGTACTTC

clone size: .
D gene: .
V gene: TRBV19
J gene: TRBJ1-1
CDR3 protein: CASSSPGNTEAFF
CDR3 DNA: TGTGCCAGTAGTTCTCCGGGGAACACTGAAGCTTTCTTT

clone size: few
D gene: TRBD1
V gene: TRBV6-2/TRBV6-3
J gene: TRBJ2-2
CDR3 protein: CASSNRDRTNTGELFF
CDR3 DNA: TGTGCCAGCAGTAATAGGGACAGAACGAACACCGGGGAGCTGTTTTTT

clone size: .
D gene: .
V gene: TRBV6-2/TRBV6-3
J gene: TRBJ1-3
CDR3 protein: CASSSGLSSGNTIYF
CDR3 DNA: TGTGCCAGCAGTAGCGGCCTTTCCTCTGGAAACACCATATATTTT

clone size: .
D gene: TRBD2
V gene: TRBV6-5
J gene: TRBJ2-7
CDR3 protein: CASRPNGGEVNEQYF
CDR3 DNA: TGTGCCAGCAGGCCTAATGGGGGGGAAGTTAACGAGCAGTACTTC

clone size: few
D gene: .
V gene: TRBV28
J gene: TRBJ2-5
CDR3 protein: CASSLYQETQYF
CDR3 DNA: TGTGCCAGCAGCTTGTACCAAGAGACCCAGTACTTC

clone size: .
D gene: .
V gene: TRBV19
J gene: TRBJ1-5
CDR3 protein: CASRRGGGQPQHF
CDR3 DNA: TGTGCCAGTAGAAGGGGAGGGGGGCAGCCCCAGCATTTT

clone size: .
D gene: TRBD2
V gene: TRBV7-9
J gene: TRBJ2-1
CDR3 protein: CASSLVLAGGSEQFF
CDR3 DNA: TGTGCCAGCAGCTTAGTGCTAGCGGGGGGGAGTGAGCAGTTCTTC

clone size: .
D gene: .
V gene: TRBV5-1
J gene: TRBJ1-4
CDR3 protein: CASSSGFTNEKLFF
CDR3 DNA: TGCGCCAGCAGCTCGGGGTTCACTAATGAAAAACTGTTTTTT

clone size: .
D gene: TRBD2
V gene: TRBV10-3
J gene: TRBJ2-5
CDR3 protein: CAISEVRAGGREIQETQYF
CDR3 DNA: TGTGCCATCAGTGAAGTCCGAGCGGGGGGGCGAGAAATACAAGAGACCCAGTACTTC

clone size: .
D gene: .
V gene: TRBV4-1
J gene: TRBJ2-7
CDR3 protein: CASSQVYTSYEQYF
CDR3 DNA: TGCGCCAGCAGCCAAGTATACACCTCCTACGAGCAGTACTTC

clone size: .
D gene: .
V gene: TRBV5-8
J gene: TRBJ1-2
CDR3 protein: CASSTSQGRYGYTF
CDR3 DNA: TGTGCCAGCAGCACTAGCCAGGGCCGGTATGGCTACACCTTC

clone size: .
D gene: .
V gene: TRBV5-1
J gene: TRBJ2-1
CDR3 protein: CASSLVGQHGNEQFF
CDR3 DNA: TGCGCCAGCAGCTTGGTGGGCCAACACGGCAATGAGCAGTTCTTC

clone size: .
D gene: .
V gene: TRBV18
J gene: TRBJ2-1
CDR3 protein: CASSPLREVNEQFF
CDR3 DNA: TGTGCCAGCTCACCACTCAGGGAGGTCAATGAGCAGTTCTTC

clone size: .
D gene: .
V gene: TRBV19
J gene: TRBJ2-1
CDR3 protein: CASSGQVGEQFF
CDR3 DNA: TGTGCCAGTAGTGGACAAGTCGGAGAGCAGTTCTTC

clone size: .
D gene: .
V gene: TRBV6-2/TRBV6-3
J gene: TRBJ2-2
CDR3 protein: CASSYQGQPNTGELFF
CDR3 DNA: TGTGCCAGCAGTTACCAAGGACAGCCGAACACCGGGGAGCTGTTTTTT

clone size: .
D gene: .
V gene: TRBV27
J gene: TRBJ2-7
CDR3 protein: CASSQNRDSYEQYF
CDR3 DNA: TGTGCCAGCAGCCAAAACCGAGACAGCTACGAGCAGTACTTC

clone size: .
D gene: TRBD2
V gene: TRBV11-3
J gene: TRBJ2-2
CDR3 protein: CASSLGGGTSFPGELFF
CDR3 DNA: TGTGCCAGCAGCTTGGGAGGTGGGACTAGCTTTCCCGGGGAGCTGTTTTTT

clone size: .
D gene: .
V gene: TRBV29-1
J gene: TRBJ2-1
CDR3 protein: CSVDGAGYNKQFF
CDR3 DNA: TGCAGCGTTGATGGGGCGGGGTACAATAAGCAGTTCTTC

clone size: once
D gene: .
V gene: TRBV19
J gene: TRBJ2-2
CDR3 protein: CASSIPQSPRGGELFF
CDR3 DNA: TGTGCCAGTAGTATTCCGCAGTCCCCGAGGGGGGGGGAGCTGTTTTTT

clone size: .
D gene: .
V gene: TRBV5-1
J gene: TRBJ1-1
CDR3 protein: CASSFETGTEAFF
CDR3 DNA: TGCGCCAGCAGCTTCGAGACTGGGACTGAAGCTTTCTTT

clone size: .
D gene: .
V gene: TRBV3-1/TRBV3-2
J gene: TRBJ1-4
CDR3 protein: CASSHRGPNEKLFF
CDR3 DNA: TGTGCCAGCAGCCACAGGGGCCCTAATGAAAAACTGTTTTTT

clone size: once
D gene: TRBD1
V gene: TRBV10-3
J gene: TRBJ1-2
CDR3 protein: CAISVGGQDNYGYTF
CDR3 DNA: TGTGCCATCAGTGTTGGGGGACAGGATAACTATGGCTACACCTTC

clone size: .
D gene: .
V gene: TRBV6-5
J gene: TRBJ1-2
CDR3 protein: CASSASPGLNDGYTF
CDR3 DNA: TGTGCCAGCAGCGCCTCCCCAGGGCTGAATGATGGCTACACCTTC

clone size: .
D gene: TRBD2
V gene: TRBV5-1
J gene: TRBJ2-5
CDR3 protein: CASLSGGHETQYF
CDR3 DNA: TGCGCCAGCCTTTCGGGAGGGCATGAGACCCAGTACTTC

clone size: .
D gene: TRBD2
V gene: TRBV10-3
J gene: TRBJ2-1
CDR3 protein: CAISESIGTSLDEQFF
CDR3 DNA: TGTGCCATCAGTGAGTCGATCGGGACTAGCTTGGATGAGCAGTTCTTC

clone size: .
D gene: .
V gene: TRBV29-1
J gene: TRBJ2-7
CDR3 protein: CSAVGATYEQYF
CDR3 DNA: TGCAGCGCGGTGGGGGCAACCTACGAGCAGTACTTC

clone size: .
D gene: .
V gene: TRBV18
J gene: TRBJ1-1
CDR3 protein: CATHRGGRDTEAFF
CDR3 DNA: TGTGCCACTCACCGGGGGGGTCGGGACACTGAAGCTTTCTTT

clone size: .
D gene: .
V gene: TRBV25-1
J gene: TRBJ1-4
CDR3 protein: CASSDQANEKLFF
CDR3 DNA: TGTGCCAGCAGTGACCAGGCTAATGAAAAACTGTTTTTT

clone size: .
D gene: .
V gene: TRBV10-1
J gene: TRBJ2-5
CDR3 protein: CASSESAQETQYF
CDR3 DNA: TGCGCCAGCAGTGAGTCGGCCCAAGAGACCCAGTACTTC

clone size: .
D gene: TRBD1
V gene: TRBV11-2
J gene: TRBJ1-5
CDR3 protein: CASSRGTVSNQPQHF
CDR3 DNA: TGTGCCAGCAGCCGGGGGACAGTGAGCAATCAGCCCCAGCATTTT

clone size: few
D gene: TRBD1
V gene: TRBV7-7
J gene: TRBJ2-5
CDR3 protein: CASSPAGTGQETQYF
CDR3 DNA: TGTGCTAGCAGCCCCGCGGGGACAGGACAAGAGACCCAGTACTTC

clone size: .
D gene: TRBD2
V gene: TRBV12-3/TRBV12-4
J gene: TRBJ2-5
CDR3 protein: CASSRTSGGAWYF
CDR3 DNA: TGTGCCAGCAGTCGGACTAGCGGGGGGGCTTGGTACTTC

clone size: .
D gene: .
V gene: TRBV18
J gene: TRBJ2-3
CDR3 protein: CASSPDTSATGNTQYF
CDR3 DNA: TGTGCCAGCTCACCAGACACTAGCGCCACAGGGAATACGCAGTATTTT

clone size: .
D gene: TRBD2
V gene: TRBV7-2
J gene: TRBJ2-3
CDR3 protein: CASSLDPSGRSPGYF
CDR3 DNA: TGTGCCAGCAGCTTAGACCCAAGCGGGAGATCCCCGGGGTATTTT

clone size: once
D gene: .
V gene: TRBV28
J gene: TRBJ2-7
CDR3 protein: CASSSLYEQYF
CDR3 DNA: TGTGCCAGCAGTTCCCTCTACGAGCAGTACTTC

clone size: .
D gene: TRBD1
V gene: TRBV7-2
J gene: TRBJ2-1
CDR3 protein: CASSLSGQLNNEQFF
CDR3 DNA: TGTGCCAGCAGCCTTTCGGGACAGTTGAACAATGAGCAGTTCTTC

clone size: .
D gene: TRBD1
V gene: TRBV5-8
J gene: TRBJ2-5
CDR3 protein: CASSPGTGGEETQYF
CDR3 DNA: TGTGCCAGCAGCCCCGGGACAGGGGGTGAAGAGACCCAGTACTTC

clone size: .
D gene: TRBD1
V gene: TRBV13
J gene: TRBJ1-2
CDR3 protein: CASSPGTGVNLIYTF
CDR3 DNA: TGTGCCAGCAGCCCCGGGACAGGGGTTAACTTGATCTACACCTTC

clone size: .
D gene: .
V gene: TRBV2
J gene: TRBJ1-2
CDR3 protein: CASSQGLNYGYTF
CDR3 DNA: TGTGCCAGCAGTCAGGGGTTAAACTATGGCTACACCTTC

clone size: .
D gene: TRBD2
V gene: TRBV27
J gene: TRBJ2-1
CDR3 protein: CASSFSGAGGPNEQFF
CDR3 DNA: TGTGCCAGCAGTTTTTCGGGAGCGGGGGGGCCGAATGAGCAGTTCTTC

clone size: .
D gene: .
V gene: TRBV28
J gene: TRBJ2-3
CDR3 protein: CASSPPGRRDSTDTQYF
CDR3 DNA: TGTGCCAGCAGTCCACCGGGCCGCCGGGATAGCACAGATACGCAGTATTTT

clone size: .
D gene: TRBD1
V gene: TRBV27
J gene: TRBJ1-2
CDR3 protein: CASSLRGQVYGYTF
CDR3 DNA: TGTGCCAGCAGTTTACGGGGACAGGTGTATGGCTACACCTTC

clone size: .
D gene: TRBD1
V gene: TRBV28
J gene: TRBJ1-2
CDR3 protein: CASSSSQGAYGYTF
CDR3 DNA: TGTGCCAGCAGTTCCTCCCAGGGGGCTTATGGCTACACCTTC

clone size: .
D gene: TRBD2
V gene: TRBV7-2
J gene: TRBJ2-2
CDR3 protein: CASSIRAGGPTGELFF
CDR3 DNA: TGTGCCAGCAGCATTCGAGCGGGAGGGCCCACCGGGGAGCTGTTTTTT

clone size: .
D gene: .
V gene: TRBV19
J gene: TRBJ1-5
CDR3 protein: CASSIGEVNYQPQHF
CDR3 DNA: TGTGCCAGTAGTATTGGAGAGGTCAACTATCAGCCCCAGCATTTT

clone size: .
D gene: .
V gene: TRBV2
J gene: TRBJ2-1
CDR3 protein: CASPGEGAYNEQFF
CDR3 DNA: TGTGCCAGCCCAGGGGAAGGGGCCTACAATGAGCAGTTCTTC

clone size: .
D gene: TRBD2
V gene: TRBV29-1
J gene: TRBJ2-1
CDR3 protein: CSVPILAGNNEQFF
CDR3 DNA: TGCAGCGTCCCTATACTAGCGGGAAACAATGAGCAGTTCTTC

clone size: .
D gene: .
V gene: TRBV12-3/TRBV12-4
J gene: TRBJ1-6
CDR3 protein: CASRGYESPLHF
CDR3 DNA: TGTGCCAGTAGGGGATACGAATCACCCCTCCACTTT

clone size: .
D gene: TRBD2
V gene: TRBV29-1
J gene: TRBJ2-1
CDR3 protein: CSVNEPGTNNNEQFF
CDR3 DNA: TGCAGCGTCAACGAGCCCGGGACTAACAACAATGAGCAGTTCTTC

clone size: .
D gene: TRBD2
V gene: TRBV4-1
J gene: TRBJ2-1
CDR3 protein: CASSQPGTSGGNFF
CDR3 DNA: TGCGCCAGCAGCCAACCTGGGACTAGCGGGGGAAATTTCTTC

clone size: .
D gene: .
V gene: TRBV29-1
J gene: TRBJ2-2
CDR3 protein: CSVPGPGFGELFF
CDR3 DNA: TGCAGCGTCCCCGGGCCGGGGTTCGGGGAGCTGTTTTTT

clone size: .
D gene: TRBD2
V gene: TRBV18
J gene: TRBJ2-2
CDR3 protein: CASSPPYGREFTGELFF
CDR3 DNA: TGTGCCAGCTCACCACCGTACGGGCGGGAGTTCACCGGGGAGCTGTTTTTT